Sequencing of this TCR beta chain was carried out in a study of shared clonotypes between healthy human individuals. The CDR3 covers 13 residues. V was trimmed by 3 bases and J by 3 bases, leaving 7 bases between them. Germline assignment: CDR1 SGHTA and CDR2 FQGTGA. Using immunoSEQ multiplex PCR, the repertoire was profiled, and TCRdb retains in-frame clones only, with some absent. The data show about 2.3 million clones, roughly 92% seen once. Comments on this clone: The antigen remains unidentified. This CDR3 is also generated by other DNA sequences in the sample.

Study results and caveats: Against clonotypes common to all four donors, non-shared ones had lower generation probabilities.

Sequenced input: naive CD4+ T cells from PBMCs. Subset denoted: CD45RA+ positively selected. The chain carries TRBV7-3 and TRBJ2-3, with unresolved D. This TCR derives from a man younger than 30 in good health. Some clones in this sample may be carry-over from other donors' samples. This CDR3 reads CASSFDRTDTQYF. CDR3 nucleotides: TGTGCCAGCAGCTTCGATAGAACAGATACGCAGTATTTT.